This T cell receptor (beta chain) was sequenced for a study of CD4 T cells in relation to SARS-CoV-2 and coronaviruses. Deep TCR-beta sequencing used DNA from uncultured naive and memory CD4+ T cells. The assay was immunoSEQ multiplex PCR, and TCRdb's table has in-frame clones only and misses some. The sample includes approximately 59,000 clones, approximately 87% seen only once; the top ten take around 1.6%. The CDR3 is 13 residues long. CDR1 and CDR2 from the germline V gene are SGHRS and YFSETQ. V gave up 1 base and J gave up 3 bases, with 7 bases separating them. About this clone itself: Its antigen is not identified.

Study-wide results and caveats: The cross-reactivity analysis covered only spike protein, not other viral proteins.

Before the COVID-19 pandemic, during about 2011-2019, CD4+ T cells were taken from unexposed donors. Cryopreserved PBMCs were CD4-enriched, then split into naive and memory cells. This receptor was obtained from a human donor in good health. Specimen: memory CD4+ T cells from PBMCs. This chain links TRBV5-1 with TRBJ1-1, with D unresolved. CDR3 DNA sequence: TGCGCCAGCAGCTTGTCCGTGGACACTGAAGCTTTCTTT. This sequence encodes CASSLSVDTEAFF.